The T cell receptor (beta chain) described here comes from a study of PD-1 blockade in classical Hodgkin lymphoma. To note about this clone: Its antigen remains unidentified.

Looked up from germline, CDR1 is SGHRS and CDR2 is YFSETQ. The CDR3 contains 14 residues. Trimming took off 4 bases at V and 5 bases at J, with 15 bases between the two ends. Time point specified: newly diagnosed, previously untreated cHL patient sample. PBMCs from untreated, newly diagnosed classical Hodgkin lymphoma were comparison samples. Findings and caveats of the study: Reported findings placed baseline TCR diversity lower in newly diagnosed patients (compared with healthy donors).

Using immunoSEQ multiplex PCR, the repertoire was profiled, and TCRdb retains in-frame clones only, with some absent. Of some 70,000 clones in the sample, 93% were seen once. This chain uses TRBV5-1 with TRBJ1-2, with D unclear. This TCR came from a human donor with classical Hodgkin lymphoma. The specimen sequenced was peripheral blood mononuclear cells (PBMCs). CDR3 protein: CASSQGLARYGYTF. Here the CDR3 DNA reads TGCGCCAGCAGCCAAGGGCTAGCTAGGTATGGCTACACCTTC.